One and the same sample provided the 6 T cell receptor beta chains below, sequenced in a study of blood T cell repertoires in COVID-19. This table comes from immunoSEQ multiplex PCR, and its TCRdb copy is limited to in-frame clones, with some not included. The sample contains 50,000 to 55,000 clones, more than 80% of which appear only once. Sequenced material: peripheral blood. The receptors were gathered from a man at least 80 years old with acute or convalescent COVID-19.

The rearrangement links TRBV9 to TRBJ2-3; D perhaps matches TRBD1 (6 bases). CDR1 is SGDLS, CDR2 YYNGEE, per germline. This CDR3 spans 13 amino acids. With 4 bases removed from V and 2 bases from J, the gap between germline ends came to 8 bases. CDR3 sequence (DNA): TGTGCCAGCAGCTGGGACACCACAGATACGCAGTATTTT. It specifies CASSWDTTDTQYF.

The rearrangement links TRBV19 to TRBJ2-2; D perhaps matches TRBD1 (6 bases). The V gene lost 3 bases and the J gene lost 4 bases, with 12 bases spanning the gap. The CDR3 consists of 15 residues. Per the germline V gene, CDR1 is LNHDA and CDR2 is SQIVND (reference sequence). The CDR3 loop reads CASSIQGLGTGELFF. The CDR3 region has the DNA TGTGCCAGTAGTATCCAGGGGCTGGGCACCGGGGAGCTGTTTTTT.

The chain couples TRBV7-2 to TRBJ2-3; D is possibly TRBD2 (5 bases). Germline values: CDR1 SGHTA, CDR2 FQGNSA. The CDR3 runs 15 residues. The V end lost 1 base, the J end lost 0 bases, and 8 bases lay between the germline ends. In DNA, the CDR3 is TGTGCCAGCAGCTTAGTCGGGATTAGCACAGATACGCAGTATTTT. Amino acids: CASSLVGISTDTQYF.

This chain connects TRBV18 to TRBJ1-5; perhaps TRBD1 as D (5 bases). V lost 4 bases and J lost 4, with 11 bases in between. Germline lookup yields CDR1 KGHSH and CDR2 LQKENI. The length of the CDR3 is 14 residues. In nucleotides, the CDR3 is TGTGCCAGCTCACTGAGCAGGGATAATCAGCCCCAGCATTTT. It is translated as CASSLSRDNQPQHF.

The J gene is TRBJ1-4, the V gene TRBV5-1, with D possibly matching TRBD1 (5 bases). Germline V CDR1 and CDR2: SGHRS, YFSETQ. This CDR3 has 14 amino acids. Trimming shortened V by 0 bases and J by 6 bases, and 9 bases separated the two germline ends. In nucleotides, the CDR3 is TGCGCCAGCAGCTTGGAGGCGGGGGATGAAAAACTGTTTTTT. Its protein is CASSLEAGDEKLFF.

The rearrangement uses TRBV5-1 and TRBJ2-2, with D unresolved. Trimming removed 0 bases at V and 0 bases at J, with 6 bases between. This CDR3 has 15 residues. Germline assignment: CDR1 SGHRS and CDR2 YFSETQ. CDR3: CASSLGAANTGELFF. CDR3 coding DNA: TGCGCCAGCAGCTTGGGGGCAGCGAACACCGGGGAGCTGTTTTTT.